One T cell receptor (beta chain) is described in this entry. Treatment of the sample: oral pan-JAK inhibitor, 5-10 mg twice daily. Germline trimming cut 6 bases from V and 6 bases from J; bases unmatched to any gene: 3. In germline, CDR1 is SQVTM, CDR2 ANQGSEA. The CDR3 spans 11 residues. The data were taken from a study of CD8+ T cells in alopecia areata. RNA was extracted and reverse transcribed into cDNA as the sequencing template. Sequencing was performed with immunoSEQ multiplex PCR; in TCRdb, only in-frame clones are kept and a portion is missing. The sample consists of roughly 280,000 clones, roughly 60% of them appearing once.

This TCR came from a human donor with alopecia areata. Sequencing used CD4+ T cells sorted from blood, obtained around week 54, from a patient treated with tofacitinib. The chain joins TRBV29-1 to TRBJ1-2; 8 nucleotides agree with TRBD1. The CDR3 loop is CSVGGQDGYTF. The CDR3 coding sequence is TGCAGCGTGGGGGGACAGGATGGCTACACCTTC.